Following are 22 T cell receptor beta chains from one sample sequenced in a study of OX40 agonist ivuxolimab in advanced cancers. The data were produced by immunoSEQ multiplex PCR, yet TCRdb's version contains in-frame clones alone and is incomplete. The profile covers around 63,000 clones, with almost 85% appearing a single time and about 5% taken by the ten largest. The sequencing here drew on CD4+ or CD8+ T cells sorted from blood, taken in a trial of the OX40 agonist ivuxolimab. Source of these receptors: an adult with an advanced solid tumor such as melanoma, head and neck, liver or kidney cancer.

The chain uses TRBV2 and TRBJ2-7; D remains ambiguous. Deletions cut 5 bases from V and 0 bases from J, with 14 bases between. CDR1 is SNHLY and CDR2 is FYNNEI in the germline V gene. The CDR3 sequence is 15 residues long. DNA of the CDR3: TGTGCCAGCAGTCCCGGACGCCTGAGCTCCTACGAGCAGTACGTC. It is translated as CASSPGRLSSYEQYV.

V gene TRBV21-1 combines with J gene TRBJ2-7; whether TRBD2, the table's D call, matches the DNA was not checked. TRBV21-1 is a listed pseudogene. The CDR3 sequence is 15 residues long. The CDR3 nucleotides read TGTGCCAGCAAAAACCGGACTAGCGGAACCTACGAGCAGTACGTC. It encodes CASKNRTSGTYEQYV.

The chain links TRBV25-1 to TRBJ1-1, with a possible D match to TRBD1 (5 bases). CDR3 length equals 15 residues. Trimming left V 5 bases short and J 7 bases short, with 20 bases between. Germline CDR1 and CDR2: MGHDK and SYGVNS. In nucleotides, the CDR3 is TGTGCCAGCAGTCCCTGGGACGGCGGTGGTGGTGAAGCTTTCTTT. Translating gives CASSPWDGGGGEAFF.

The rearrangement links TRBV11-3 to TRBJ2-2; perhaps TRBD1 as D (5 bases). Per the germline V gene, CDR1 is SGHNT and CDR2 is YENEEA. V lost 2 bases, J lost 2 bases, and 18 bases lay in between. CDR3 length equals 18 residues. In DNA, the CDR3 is TGTGCCAGCAGCTTACGGTTGGTAGGCCGGACAAACACCGGGGAGCTGTTTTTT. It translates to CASSLRLVGRTNTGELFF.

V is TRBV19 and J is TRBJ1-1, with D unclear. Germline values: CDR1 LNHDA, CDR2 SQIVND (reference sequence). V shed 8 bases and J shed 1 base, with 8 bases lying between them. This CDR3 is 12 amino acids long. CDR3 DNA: TGTGCCAGTGGGGAGTGGAACACTGAAGCTTTCTTT. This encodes CASGEWNTEAFF.

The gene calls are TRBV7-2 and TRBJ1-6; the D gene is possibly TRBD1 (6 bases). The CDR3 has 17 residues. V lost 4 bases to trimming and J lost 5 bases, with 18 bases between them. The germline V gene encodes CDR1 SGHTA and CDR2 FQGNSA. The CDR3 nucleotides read TGTGCCAGCAGCTCCCGACAGGCCGCGTTGAATAATTCACCCCTCCACTTT. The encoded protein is CASSSRQAALNNSPLHF.

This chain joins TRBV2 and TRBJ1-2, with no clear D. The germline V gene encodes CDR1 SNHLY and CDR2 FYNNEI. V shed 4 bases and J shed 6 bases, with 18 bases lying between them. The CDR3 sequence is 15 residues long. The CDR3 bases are TGTGCCAGCAGTGCTTGGGAAGGGCGTATTGATGGCTACACCTTC. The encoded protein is CASSAWEGRIDGYTF.

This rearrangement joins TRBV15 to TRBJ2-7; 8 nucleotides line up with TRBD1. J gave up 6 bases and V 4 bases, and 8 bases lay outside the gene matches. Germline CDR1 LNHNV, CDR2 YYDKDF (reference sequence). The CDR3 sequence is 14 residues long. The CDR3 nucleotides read TGTGCCACCAGCAACCGGGACAGGCACCTCGAGCAGTACTTC. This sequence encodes CATSNRDRHLEQYF.

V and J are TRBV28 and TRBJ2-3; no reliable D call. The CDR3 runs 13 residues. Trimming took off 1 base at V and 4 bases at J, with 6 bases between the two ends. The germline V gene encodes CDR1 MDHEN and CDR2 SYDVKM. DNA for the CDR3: TGTGCCAGCAGTTTATTACCTGCAGATACGCAGTATTTT. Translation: CASSLLPADTQYF.

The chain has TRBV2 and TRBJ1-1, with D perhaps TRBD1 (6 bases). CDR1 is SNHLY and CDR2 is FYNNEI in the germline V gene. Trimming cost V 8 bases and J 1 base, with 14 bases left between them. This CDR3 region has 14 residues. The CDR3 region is CASVRRGTNTEAFF. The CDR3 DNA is TGTGCCAGCGTCCGAAGGGGGACGAACACTGAAGCTTTCTTT.

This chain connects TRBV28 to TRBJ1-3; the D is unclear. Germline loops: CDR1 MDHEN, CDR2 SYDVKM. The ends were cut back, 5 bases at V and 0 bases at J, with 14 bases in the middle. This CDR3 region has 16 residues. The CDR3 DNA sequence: TGTGCCAGCAGTACCCACTTGTGGAGCTCTGGAAACACCATATATTTT. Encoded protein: CASSTHLWSSGNTIYF.

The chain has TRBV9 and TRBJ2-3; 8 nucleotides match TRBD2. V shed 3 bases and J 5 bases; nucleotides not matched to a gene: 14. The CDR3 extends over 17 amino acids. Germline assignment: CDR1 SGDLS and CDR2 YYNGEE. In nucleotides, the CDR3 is TGTGCCAGCAGCGGACTCGGGGGGGCAGGTTTGAGAGATACGCAGTATTTT. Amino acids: CASSGLGGAGLRDTQYF.

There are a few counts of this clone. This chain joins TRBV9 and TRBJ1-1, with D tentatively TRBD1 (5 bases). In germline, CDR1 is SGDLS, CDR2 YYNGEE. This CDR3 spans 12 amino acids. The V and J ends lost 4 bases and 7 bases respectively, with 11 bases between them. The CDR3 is CASSPGGGEAFF. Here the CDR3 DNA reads TGTGCCAGCAGCCCCGGGGGGGGTGAAGCTTTCTTT.

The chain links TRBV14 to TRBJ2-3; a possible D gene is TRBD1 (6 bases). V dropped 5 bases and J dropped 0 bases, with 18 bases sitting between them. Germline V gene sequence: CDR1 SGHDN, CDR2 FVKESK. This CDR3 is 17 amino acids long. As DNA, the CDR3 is TGTGCCAGCAGCTCCAAATGGGGGCTTCGGAGCACAGATACGCAGTATTTT. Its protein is CASSSKWGLRSTDTQYF.

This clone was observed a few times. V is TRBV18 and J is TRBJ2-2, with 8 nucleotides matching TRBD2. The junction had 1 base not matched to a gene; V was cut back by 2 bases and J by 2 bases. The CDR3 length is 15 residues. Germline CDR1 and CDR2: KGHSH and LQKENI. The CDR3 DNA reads TGTGCCAGCTCACCAAGCGGGGGCAACACCGGGGAGCTGTTTTTT. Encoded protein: CASSPSGGNTGELFF.

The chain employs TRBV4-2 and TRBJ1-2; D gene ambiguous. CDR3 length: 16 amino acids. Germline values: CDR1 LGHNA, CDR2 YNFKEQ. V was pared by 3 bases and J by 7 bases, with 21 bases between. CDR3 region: CASSQVELDMTGGYTF. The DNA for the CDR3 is TGTGCCAGCAGCCAGGTTGAACTTGACATGACTGGTGGCTACACCTTC.

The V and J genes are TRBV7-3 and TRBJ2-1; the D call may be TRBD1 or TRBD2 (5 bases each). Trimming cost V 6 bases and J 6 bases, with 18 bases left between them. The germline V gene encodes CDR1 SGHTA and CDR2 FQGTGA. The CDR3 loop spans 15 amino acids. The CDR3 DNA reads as TGTGCCAGCAGTCTCACCGGGGACCTCTTCAATGAGCAGTTCTTC. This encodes CASSLTGDLFNEQFF.

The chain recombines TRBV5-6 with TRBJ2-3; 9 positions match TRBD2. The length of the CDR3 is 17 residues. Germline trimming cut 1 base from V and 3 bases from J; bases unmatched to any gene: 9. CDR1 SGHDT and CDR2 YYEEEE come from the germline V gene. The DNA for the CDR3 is TGTGCCAGCAGCTTGCGGCGGGGGGGCCTGGGAACAGATACGCAGTATTTT. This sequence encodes CASSLRRGGLGTDTQYF.

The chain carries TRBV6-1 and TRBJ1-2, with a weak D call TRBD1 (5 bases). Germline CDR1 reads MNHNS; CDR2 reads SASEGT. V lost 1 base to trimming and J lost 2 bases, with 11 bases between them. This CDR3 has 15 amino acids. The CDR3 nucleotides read TGTGCCAGCAGTGAAGGTCCGGCAGGGAACTATGGCTACACCTTC. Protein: CASSEGPAGNYGYTF.

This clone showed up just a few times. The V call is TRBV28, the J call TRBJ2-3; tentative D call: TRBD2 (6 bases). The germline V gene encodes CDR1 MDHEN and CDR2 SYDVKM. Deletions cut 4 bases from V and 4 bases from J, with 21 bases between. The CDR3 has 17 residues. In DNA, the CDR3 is TGTGCCAGCAGTTCCAACTCGGGAGTCCGGCGCTCAGATACGCAGTATTTT. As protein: CASSSNSGVRRSDTQYF.

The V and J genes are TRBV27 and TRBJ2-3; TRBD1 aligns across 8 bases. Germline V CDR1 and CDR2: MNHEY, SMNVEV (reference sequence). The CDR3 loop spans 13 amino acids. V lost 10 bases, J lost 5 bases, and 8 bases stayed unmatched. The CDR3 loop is CATSDRGGDTQYF. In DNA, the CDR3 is TGTGCCACCTCTGACAGGGGAGGAGATACGCAGTATTTT.

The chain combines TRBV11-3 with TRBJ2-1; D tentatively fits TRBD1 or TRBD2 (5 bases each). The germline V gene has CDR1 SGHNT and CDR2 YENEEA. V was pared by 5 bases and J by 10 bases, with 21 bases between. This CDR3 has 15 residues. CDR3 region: CASSRIGTPTGEQFF. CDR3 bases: TGTGCCAGCAGCAGGATCGGGACCCCTACCGGGGAGCAGTTCTTC.